Each of the 27 T cell receptor beta chains below was sequenced from the same sample in a study of blood T cells in healthy people across ages. The authors ran a second PCR of roughly 6 to 12 cycles using a sample-barcoded 5' primer and a J-beta primer mix. One entry per CDR3 protein results from TCRdb running MiXCR on the 5' RACE reads. The profile shows hundreds of thousands of distinct CDR3 sequences, around 46% of them singletons. Sequences were obtained from blood. These receptors originate from a man aged 25-45 years in good health.

As regards this clonotype: At one boundary the junction diverges from the germline segment, which might be a read error. The CDR3 is CASSLNHRTDTQYF. The CDR3 nucleotides read TGTGCCAGCAGCTTAAATCATCGCACGGATACGCAGTATTTT. V gene TRBV7-2 combines with J gene TRBJ2-3; no firm D call. Looked up from germline, CDR1 is SGHTA and CDR2 is FQGNSA. The CDR3 has 14 residues.

The chain uses TRBV4-3 and TRBJ2-1; D ambiguous. The CDR3 sequence is 13 residues long. Germline V gene lookup returns CDR1 LGHNA and CDR2 YSLEER. Trimming removed 1 base from V and 9 bases from J, with 10 bases in between. The CDR3 protein is CASSQVGLSEQFF. In DNA form, the CDR3 reads TGCGCCAGCAGCCAAGTGGGGTTGTCTGAGCAGTTCTTC.

This clonotype showed up just once. This sequence joins TRBV5-1 and TRBJ1-1; 9 bases line up with TRBD1. Per the germline V gene, CDR1 is SGHRS and CDR2 is YFSETQ. Trimming took 4 bases from V and 1 from J; bases not matched to a gene: 5. This CDR3 region has 15 residues. CDR3 coding DNA: TGCGCCAGCAGCCCCCGGGACAGGGAGAACACTGAAGCTTTCTTT. Protein sequence: CASSPRDRENTEAFF.

This clonotype has more than one count but fewer than ten. The V gene is TRBV3-1, the J gene TRBJ2-7; 11 bases line up with TRBD1. Germline CDR1 LGHDT, CDR2 YNNKEL (reference sequence). The CDR3 contains 16 residues. The V and J ends lost 0 bases and 3 bases, in that order; junction bases with no gene match: 4. DNA of the CDR3: TGTGCCAGCAGCCAAGATGGCGGGACAGGGGGCTACGAGCAGTACTTC. Translation: CASSQDGGTGGYEQYF.

The chain employs TRBV7-3 and TRBJ2-1; a possible D gene is TRBD1 (5 bases). Germline lookup yields CDR1 SGHTA and CDR2 FQGTGA. The CDR3 sequence is 18 residues long. The germline V and J ends were trimmed by 2 bases and 4 bases, with 21 bases remaining between them. The CDR3 DNA is TGTGCCAGCAGCTTATTTGTGGGCCAGGGCCCCACTTACAATGAGCAGTTCTTC. This codes for CASSLFVGQGPTYNEQFF.

This clonotype was observed a few times. This chain connects TRBV10-3 to TRBJ1-5; D possibly corresponds to TRBD1 (5 bases). Germline CDR1 reads ENHRY; CDR2 reads SYGVKD. V lost 0 bases to trimming and J lost 1 base, with 7 bases between them. The CDR3 covers 15 residues. CDR3 region: CAISESTVSNQPQHF. The CDR3 DNA reads TGTGCCATCAGTGAGTCGACAGTCAGCAATCAGCCCCAGCATTTT.

This clonotype occurred a few times. The V gene is TRBV7-9, the J gene TRBJ1-6; possibly TRBD1 for D (5 bases). Germline V gives CDR1 SEHNR, CDR2 FQNEAQ (reference sequence). The CDR3 is 13 amino acids. V was cut by 1 base and J by 8 bases, with 6 bases left in between. CDR3 region: CASSLEGDSPLHF. DNA of the CDR3: TGTGCCAGCAGCTTAGAAGGGGATTCACCCCTCCACTTT.

This clonotype has at least ten counts. One junction end disagrees with the germline gene, perhaps due to a read error. The V and J genes are TRBV5-1 and TRBJ2-7; a possible D gene is TRBD1 (5 bases). Per the germline V gene, CDR1 is SGHRS and CDR2 is YFSETQ. The length of the CDR3 is 13 residues. The CDR3 sequence: CASSFDSSYEQYF. In DNA, the CDR3 is TGTGCCAGCAGTTTTGACAGTTCCTACGAGCAGTACTTC.

This clonotype has just a few counts. J is TRBJ2-7 and V is TRBV10-3; 7 bases line up with TRBD2. The CDR3 length is 13 residues. CDR1 and CDR2 (germline): ENHRY, SYGVKD. The V and J ends lost 6 bases and 4 bases, in that order; junction bases with no gene match: 6. In DNA form, the CDR3 reads TGTGCCATCAGACCGGGACTACAATACGAGCAGTACTTC. Its protein product is CAIRPGLQYEQYF.

This clonotype came up a few times. The V call is TRBV13, the J call TRBJ2-3, with D tentatively TRBD2 (6 bases). V lost 5 bases and J lost 1, with 16 bases in between. The germline V gene has CDR1 PRHDT and CDR2 FYEKMQ (reference sequence). This CDR3 is 16 amino acids long. CDR3 in amino acids: CASSPSTGAGTDTQYF. The CDR3 DNA reads as TGTGCCAGCAGCCCGTCGACGGGAGCGGGCACAGATACGCAGTATTTT.

This chain connects TRBV5-6 to TRBJ2-2; 7 nucleotides align to TRBD1. The ends lost 3 bases at V and 5 bases at J; junction bases unmatched: 4. The germline gives CDR1 SGHDT, CDR2 YYEEEE. The CDR3 spans 14 residues. CDR3 sequence: CASSSNRGTGELFF. The CDR3 region has the DNA TGTGCCAGCAGCTCCAACAGGGGAACCGGGGAGCTGTTTTTT. The full variable domain, with the rest looked up from reference TRBV5-6 and TRBJ2-2, is DAGVTQSPTHLIKTRGQQVTLRCSPKSGHDTVSWYQQALGQGPQFIFQYYEEEERQRGNFPDRFSGHQFPNYSSELNVNALLLGDSALYLCASSSNRGTGELFFGEGSRLTVL.

This chain joins TRBV4-3 and TRBJ2-2, with 7 bases identical to TRBD2. This CDR3 spans 15 amino acids. Unmatched junction bases numbered 4, after V lost 0 bases and J lost 6 bases. Germline V gene data show CDR1 as LGHNA and CDR2 as YSLEER. The CDR3 DNA reads TGCGCCAGCAGCCAAGAGCAGACTAGCTCCGGGGAGCTGTTTTTT. This translates into CASSQEQTSSGELFF.

V and J are TRBV7-6 and TRBJ1-5; 8 nucleotides align to TRBD1. The CDR3 totals 15 residues. Trimming cost V 0 bases and J 6 bases; bases outside gene matches: 4. Germline V CDR1 and CDR2: SGHVS, FNYEAQ. CDR3 sequence reads: CASSLATGAAQPQHF. The CDR3 bases are TGTGCCAGCAGCTTAGCGACAGGGGCGGCTCAGCCCCAGCATTTT.

The V gene is TRBV29-1, the J gene TRBJ2-3; 9 nucleotides align to TRBD2. The germline gives CDR1 SQVTM, CDR2 ANQGSEA. The V and J ends lost 5 bases and 7 bases, in that order; junction bases with no gene match: 10. The CDR3 runs 14 residues. The CDR3 reads CSVTGRAGGNTQYF. The CDR3 DNA is TGCAGCGTTACGGGACGAGCGGGGGGAAATACGCAGTATTTT.

This clonotype was seen only a few times. This chain connects TRBV7-2 to TRBJ2-3; D uncertain. The V and J ends lost 1 base and 6 bases respectively, with 11 bases between them. Germline assignment: CDR1 SGHTA and CDR2 FQGNSA. The CDR3 loop spans 14 amino acids. The CDR3, as DNA: TGTGCCAGCAGCTTAGAGGCAGGCGACGATACGCAGTATTTT. This sequence encodes CASSLEAGDDTQYF.

The chain recombines TRBV6-5 with TRBJ1-2, with D possibly matching TRBD1 (5 bases). CDR3 length: 14 residues. Germline assignment: CDR1 MNHEY and CDR2 SVGAGI. V was clipped by 0 bases and J by 8 bases, with 13 bases between them. The CDR3 DNA sequence: TGTGCCAGCAGTTACTCGGGGGAGGCCAGCGGCTACACCTTC. It codes for CASSYSGEASGYTF.

This chain connects TRBV3-1 to TRBJ1-2, with a possible D match to TRBD1 (6 bases). The ends were cut back, 8 bases at V and 3 bases at J, with 10 bases in the middle. The CDR3 runs to 12 residues. Germline V lookup: CDR1 LGHDT, CDR2 YNNKEL (reference sequence). CDR3 bases: TGTGCCAGCGAGGACAGCCACTATGGCTACACCTTC. The encoded protein is CASEDSHYGYTF. Combining the CDR3 with reference TRBV3-1 and TRBJ1-2 gives the whole variable domain DTAVSQTPKYLVTQMGNDKSIKCEQNLGHDTMYWYKQDSKKFLKIMFSYNNKELIINETVPNRFSPKSPDKAHLNLHINSLELGDSAVYFCASEDSHYGYTFGSGTRLTVV.

This clonotype was seen a handful of times. The CDR3 sequence: CASSLATAVSYEQYF. The CDR3 bases are TGTGCCAGCAGCTTAGCGACAGCGGTCTCCTACGAGCAGTACTTC. The chain uses TRBV7-2 and TRBJ2-7; D possibly matches TRBD1 or TRBD2 (5 bases each). The ends were cut back, 0 bases at V and 0 bases at J, with 9 bases in the middle. CDR1 is SGHTA and CDR2 is FQGNSA in the germline V gene. The CDR3 sequence is 15 residues long.

The chain combines TRBV6-2 or TRBV6-3 with TRBJ2-6; D not certain. The CDR3 is 16 amino acids. Trimming shortened V by 2 bases and J by 1 base, and 9 bases separated the two germline ends. CDR1 is MNHEY and CDR2 is SVGEGT in the germline V gene. This chain's CDR3 is CASSYPDGSGANVLTF. The CDR3 DNA reads as TGTGCCAGCAGTTACCCGGACGGATCTGGGGCCAACGTCCTGACTTTC.

The gene calls are TRBV29-1 and TRBJ2-1; unclear D gene. The J call may be in error: the DNA end matches TRBJ2-7 better. Looked up from germline, CDR1 is SQVTM and CDR2 is ANQGSEA. This CDR3 comprises 13 residues. Written as DNA, the CDR3 is TGCAGCGTTGTTGGCGGAGCCTACAATGAGCAGTACTTC. It codes for CSVVGGAYNEQYF.

Only a few counts were recorded for this clonotype. The CDR3 reads CASSAQRSSGANVLTF. The CDR3 DNA follows: TGTGCCAGCAGTGCCCAACGGTCCTCTGGGGCCAACGTCCTGACTTTC. The chain is built from TRBV28 and TRBJ2-6; D uncertain. V was trimmed by 5 bases and J by 0 bases, leaving 11 bases between them. The CDR3 runs 16 residues. Per the germline V gene, CDR1 is MDHEN and CDR2 is SYDVKM.

This clonotype has a handful of counts. A much larger clone differs from this one at a single base, so this may be a read error. The rearrangement links TRBV7-2 to TRBJ2-5, with 7 positions matching TRBD1. J was trimmed by 11 bases and V by 4 bases; bases with no gene match: 10. In germline, CDR1 is SGHTA, CDR2 FQGNSA. The CDR3 has 13 residues. The chain's CDR3 is CASSSGQRNEQYF. The CDR3 DNA reads TGTGCCAGCAGCTCGGGACAGCGCAATGAGCAGTACTTC.

In its sample, this clonotype was seen once. The CDR3 sequence: CASSSLGTGVHEQYF. CDR3 nucleotides: TGTGCCAGCAGTTCCCTCGGGACAGGGGTTCACGAGCAGTACTTC. The chain carries TRBV27 and TRBJ2-7; TRBD1 agrees at 10 bases. With 4 bases clipped from V and 5 bases from J, the junction kept 8 bases outside the gene matches. Germline CDR1 is MNHEY and CDR2 is SMNVEV (reference sequence). CDR3 length: 15 residues.

In its sample, this clonotype was seen many times. The chain joins TRBV29-1 to TRBJ2-7; the D gene could be TRBD1 or TRBD2 (6 bases each). Trimming shortened V by 5 bases and J by 2 bases, and 10 bases separated the two germline ends. This CDR3 has 12 residues. The germline V gene has CDR1 SQVTM and CDR2 ANQGSEA. The CDR3 region is CSVPRGPYEQYF. CDR3 nucleotides: TGCAGCGTTCCCCGGGGGCCCTACGAGCAGTACTTC.

The chain recombines TRBV6-1 with TRBJ2-1, with D possibly matching TRBD1 (6 bases). In germline, CDR1 is MNHNS, CDR2 SASEGT. With 0 bases removed from V and 3 bases from J, the gap between germline ends came to 12 bases. The CDR3 is made up of 16 amino acids. CDR3 sequence reads: CASSEAGQGYYNEQFF. In DNA form, the CDR3 reads TGTGCCAGCAGTGAAGCAGGGCAGGGGTACTACAATGAGCAGTTCTTC.

This clonotype is a singleton in its sample. This clone may be a read error of a much larger clone one base away. The gene calls are TRBV10-3 and TRBJ2-1; unclear D gene. The DNA end is a closer match to TRBJ2-7, so the J assignment may be wrong. Germline V gives CDR1 ENHRY, CDR2 SYGVKD. This CDR3 has 13 residues. CDR3 bases: TGTGCCATCAGTGAGCCGGCAAGCAATGAGCAGTACTTC. This gives the protein CAISEPASNEQYF.

This chain uses TRBV12-3 or TRBV12-4 with TRBJ1-2; D is undetermined. V shed 5 bases and J shed 7 bases, with 11 bases lying between them. This CDR3 comprises 12 residues. CDR3 coding DNA: TGTGCCAGCAGTATGGTATGGGGTGGCTACACCTTC. It encodes CASSMVWGGYTF.